This TCR beta chain was identified during a study of shared clonotypes between healthy human individuals. Trimming removed 9 bases from V and 5 bases from J; junction bases left unmatched: 8. Germline CDR1 and CDR2: MDHEN and SYDVKM. The CDR3 consists of 14 residues. Assay: immunoSEQ multiplex PCR; the TCRdb copy retains only in-frame clones and omits some. The table lists approximately 2,300,000 clones, 85% to 95% of them singletons. This chain connects TRBV28 to TRBJ2-5, with 11 bases identical to TRBD2. This receptor was identified in a man aged 18 to 30 in good health. Some clones in this sample may be carry-over from other donors' samples. Input material: naive CD4+ T cells from PBMCs. Subset in this sample: CD45RA+ positively selected. The CDR3 coding sequence is TGTGCCAGTCGAATAGCGGGGGGGCGGGAGACCCAGTACTTC. Amino acid sequence: CASRIAGGRETQYF.